The TCR beta chain under discussion was sequenced for a study of T cells in localized non-small cell lung cancer. Study results and limitations: Greater blood T cell density accompanied longer overall survival. Adjacent lung had a median about 55 of the 100 largest tumor clones. Clonality of T cells reached its maximum in uninvolved adjacent lung, surpassing tumor. Heterogeneity cannot be ruled out, as sequencing used one tumor region only.

Trimming removed 2 bases from V and 2 bases from J; junction bases left unmatched: 3. From germline, CDR1 is SSHAT and CDR2 FNYEAQ (reference sequence). The CDR3 extends over 15 amino acids. This clone appeared a single time. Its antigen remains unidentified. The repertoire was sequenced with immunoSEQ multiplex PCR; TCRdb's copy has only in-frame clones and lacks some. The sample consists of 58,000 or so clones, about nine tenths of them appearing once. The source of this sequence is a woman aged 40 to 75 with stage I lung adenocarcinoma. The genes are TRBV7-7 and TRBJ2-3, with TRBD2 identical over 8 bases. Material: peripheral blood, obtained before any cancer treatment. In DNA, the CDR3 is TGTGCCAGCAGCTTAAGCGGGGGCGACACAGATACGCAGTATTTT. Protein sequence: CASSLSGGDTDTQYF.